The 9 T cell receptor beta chains reported below all come from one sample, sequenced in a study of long-term antiretroviral therapy in people with HIV. A v3.0 immunoSEQ assay was performed at survey level. The data were produced by immunoSEQ multiplex PCR, yet TCRdb's version contains in-frame clones alone and is incomplete. This table has 20,000 to 30,000 clones, 75% to 85% appearing once. The sample in question was unsorted PBMCs, obtained 3 years after starting antiretroviral therapy. The receptors come from a man in his forties or fifties with HIV.

The V gene is TRBV9, the J gene TRBJ1-4; D not certain. Trimming stripped 0 bases from V and 5 bases from J, with 14 bases between. This CDR3 is 16 amino acids long. CDR1 and CDR2 from the germline V gene are SGDLS and YYNGEE. This chain's CDR3 is CASSVGLGPQNEKLFF. DNA of the CDR3: TGTGCCAGCAGCGTAGGGTTAGGTCCTCAAAATGAAAAACTGTTTTTT.

The genes are TRBV25-1 and TRBJ2-5; TRBD1 or TRBD2 may be the D gene (5 bases each). V was pared by 8 bases and J by 2 bases, with 15 bases between. The CDR3 is 14 amino acids. Germline lookup yields CDR1 MGHDK and CDR2 SYGVNS. The CDR3 loop reads CASGPGTKQETQYF. CDR3 nucleotide sequence: TGTGCCAGCGGCCCTGGGACCAAGCAAGAGACCCAGTACTTC.

The chain uses TRBV4-3 and TRBJ1-2; D gene ambiguous. Trimming took off 4 bases at V and 3 bases at J, with 15 bases between the two ends. The length of the CDR3 is 15 residues. CDR1 is LGHNA and CDR2 is YSLEER in the germline V gene. CDR3 amino acids: CASSRTQFEDYGYTF. The DNA of the CDR3 is TGCGCCAGCAGCCGGACCCAGTTCGAGGACTATGGCTACACCTTC.

This clone appeared a few times. This chain connects TRBV28 to TRBJ1-2; D is unresolved. The CDR3 contains 12 residues. Per the germline V gene, CDR1 is MDHEN and CDR2 is SYDVKM. Trimming cost V 3 bases and J 4 bases, with 6 bases left between them. Here the CDR3 reads CASSFWGYGYTF. Here the CDR3 DNA reads TGTGCCAGCAGTTTTTGGGGCTATGGCTACACCTTC.

The chain employs TRBV7-2 and TRBJ2-3, with TRBD1 matching 10 bases. The CDR3 totals 15 residues. Trimming at V came to 4 bases and at J to 3 bases, leaving 4 bases not matched to a gene. CDR1 is SGHTA, CDR2 FQGNSA, per germline. The CDR3 DNA follows: TGTGCCAGCAGCTACGACAGGGGGCGAACAGATACGCAGTATTTT. This translates into CASSYDRGRTDTQYF.

The chain joins TRBV4-1 to TRBJ2-5; D tentatively fits TRBD1 or TRBD2 (6 bases each). The CDR3 is 16 residues long. Germline assignment: CDR1 MGHRA and CDR2 YSYEKL. V lost 4 bases to trimming and J lost 4 bases, with 19 bases between them. CDR3 loop: CASSPPLGRGLETQYF. The DNA of the CDR3 is TGCGCCAGCAGCCCTCCACTGGGCAGGGGACTAGAGACCCAGTACTTC.

The V gene is TRBV4-3, the J gene TRBJ2-3, with D possibly matching TRBD2 (6 bases). The V and J ends lost 4 bases and 3 bases respectively, with 11 bases between them. Germline V gene data show CDR1 as LGHNA and CDR2 as YSLEER. The CDR3 extends over 14 amino acids. The CDR3 bases are TGCGCCAGCAGCCTCGGGAGTGGGACAGATACGCAGTATTTT. Its protein product is CASSLGSGTDTQYF.

V and J are TRBV9 and TRBJ2-2; the D gene could be TRBD1 or TRBD2 (5 bases each). This CDR3 has 13 residues. Between the trimmed V and J ends, which lost 4 bases and 5 bases, there was a span of 9 bases. Looked up from germline, CDR1 is SGDLS and CDR2 is YYNGEE. CDR3 coding DNA: TGTGCCAGCAGCCCTTGGGGGACCGGGGAGCTGTTTTTT. This sequence encodes CASSPWGTGELFF.

The genes are TRBV7-8 and TRBJ1-4; D gene ambiguous. Germline V gives CDR1 SGHVS, CDR2 FQNEAQ. Trimming stripped 1 base from V and 8 bases from J, with 5 bases between. The CDR3 spans 12 residues. The CDR3 DNA reads TGTGCCAGCAGCTTAGGGCTGGAAAAACTGTTTTTT. Its translation is CASSLGLEKLFF.